This T cell receptor beta chain was captured in a study of blood T cell repertoires in COVID-19. As for the study in general: Nucleic acid was either cDNA or gDNA, and it came from T cells, B-cell-depleted T cells, or PBMCs.

Assay used: immunoSEQ multiplex PCR; TCRdb lists only in-frame clones, some missing. In the table there are about 290,000 clones, about 85% of which are singletons. Trimming removed 2 bases at V and 0 bases at J, with 9 bases between. Germline V gene data show CDR1 as SGDLS and CDR2 as YYNGEE. The length of the CDR3 is 14 residues. The V and J genes are TRBV9 and TRBJ2-7; no definite D call. Sequences were obtained from peripheral blood. The sequence came from a woman aged 50 to 60 with active or convalescent COVID-19. CDR3: CASSVRPGSYEQYF. The CDR3 DNA follows: TGTGCCAGCAGCGTCCGCCCGGGCTCCTACGAGCAGTACTTC.